The T cell receptor beta chain under discussion was sequenced for a study of beta chain features in type 1 diabetes. CDR1 and CDR2 from the germline V gene are KGHSH and LQKENI. The CDR3 has 14 amino acids. V lost 3 bases, J lost 2 bases, and 1 base stayed unmatched. Findings and limits, study-wide: A moderate, significant TCRB CDR3 shortening appeared in type 1 diabetes across four CD4+ subsets. The cDNA sequencing approach could over-represent high-TCR-expressing cells.

With regard to this clone: Its antigen is currently unknown.

Reverse transcription of all isolated RNA meant that expressed TCRB transcripts were sequenced. TCRdb's table, derived via immunoSEQ multiplex PCR, lists solely in-frame clones and lacks some. The sample yields 300,000 to 350,000 clones, approximately 15% seen once. This chain joins TRBV18 and TRBJ2-7; 10 bases map to TRBD1. Material: naive CD4+ T cells from blood. The source is a woman younger than 35 with type 1 diabetes. The CDR3 loop reads CASSPGQGPYEQYF. CDR3 sequence (DNA): TGTGCCAGCTCACCGGGACAGGGGCCCTACGAGCAGTACTTC.